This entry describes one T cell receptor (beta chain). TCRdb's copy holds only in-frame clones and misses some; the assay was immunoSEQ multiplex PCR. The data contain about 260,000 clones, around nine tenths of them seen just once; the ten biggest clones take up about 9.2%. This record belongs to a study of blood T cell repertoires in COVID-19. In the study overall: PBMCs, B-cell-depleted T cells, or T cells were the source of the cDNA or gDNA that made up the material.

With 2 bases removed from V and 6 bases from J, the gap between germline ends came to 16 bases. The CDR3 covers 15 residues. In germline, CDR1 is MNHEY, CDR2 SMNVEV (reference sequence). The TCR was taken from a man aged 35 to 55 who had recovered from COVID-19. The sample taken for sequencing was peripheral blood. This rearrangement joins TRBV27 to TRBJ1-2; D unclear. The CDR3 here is CASSLMSGFLNGYTF. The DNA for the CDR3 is TGTGCCAGCAGTTTAATGTCCGGGTTTCTCAATGGCTACACCTTC.